The sequence of this T cell receptor (beta chain) was determined in a study of cytomegalovirus exposure and HLA in healthy donors. Study conclusions and caveats: The investigators catalogued 164 TCR beta chains as cytomegalovirus-associated.

At collection, donors were nominally healthy, but unrecorded immune exposures were probable. This clone was found a few times. What it binds is unknown. The PCR used 60 Vbeta and 13 Jbeta primers. Assay: immunoSEQ multiplex PCR; the TCRdb copy retains only in-frame clones and omits some. The data contain 150,000 to 200,000 clones, over 75% of them singletons. V dropped 6 bases and J dropped 8; count of bases not matched to a gene: 9. From germline, CDR1 is LNHDA and CDR2 SQIVND (reference sequence). This CDR3 is 14 amino acids long. Sequencing was done on a sample of PBMCs. The chain combines TRBV19 with TRBJ1-4, with 7 positions matching TRBD1. This TCR came from a man in his sixties in good health and CMV-seronegative. The CDR3 here is CASSPGDSGEKLFF. The CDR3 DNA follows: TGTGCCAGTAGCCCTGGGGACAGCGGGGAAAAACTGTTTTTT.